This is a list of T cell receptor beta chains from one sample in a study of cytomegalovirus exposure and HLA in healthy donors. The data were produced by immunoSEQ multiplex PCR, yet TCRdb's version contains in-frame clones alone and is incomplete. The sample yields more than 95,000 clones, of which the top ten take up over 2%. The sample comprised PBMCs. The receptors shown here come from a man aged 35 to 55 in good health and CMV-seronegative. CDR3s include the opening cysteine and the closing phenylalanine or tryptophan. The D gene is left open where the match is weak.

TRBV29-1,TRBD2,TRBJ2-7,CSVEGNPPGLATYEQYF,TGCAGCGTTGAAGGCAACCCTCCGGGACTAGCGACCTACGAGCAGTACTTC
TRBV30,TRBD2,TRBJ2-4,CAWSPGGGSLAKNIQYF,TGTGCCTGGAGTCCGGGCGGGGGAAGCCTAGCCAAAAACATTCAGTACTTC
TRBV4-2,TRBD1,TRBJ1-6,CASSQTPQGDSPLHF,TGTGCCAGCAGCCAGACTCCACAGGGGGATTCACCCCTCCACTTT
TRBV5-4,TRBD2,TRBJ2-2,CASSLAGVAGELFF,TGTGCCAGCAGTCTAGCGGGAGTAGCTGGGGAGCTGTTTTTT
TRBV4-1,TRBD2,TRBJ2-2,CASSQPIGGSTGELFF,TGCGCCAGCAGCCAACCGATCGGGGGGTCAACCGGGGAGCTGTTTTTT
TRBV28,TRBD2,TRBJ2-7,CASSLPGLAQYEQYF,TGTGCCAGCAGTTTACCGGGACTAGCGCAATACGAGCAGTACTTC
TRBV4-1,TRBD1,TRBJ2-5,CASSQGVDRRKETQYF,TGCGCCAGCAGCCAAGGGGTGGACAGGCGAAAAGAGACCCAGTACTTC
TRBV10-3,NA,TRBJ2-1,CAISGGWDEQFF,TGTGCCATCAGTGGCGGGTGGGATGAGCAGTTCTTC
TRBV7-6,NA,TRBJ1-1,CASSLGGPNTEAFF,TGTGCCAGCAGCTTGGGGGGGCCGAACACTGAAGCTTTCTTT
TRBV6-6,TRBD1,TRBJ2-3,CASSSSGTGKTDTQYF,TGTGCCAGCAGTTCGTCCGGGACAGGGAAAACAGATACGCAGTATTTT
TRBV19,TRBD1,TRBJ2-6,CASRSRDRGLGANVLTF,TGTGCCAGTAGGTCCCGGGACAGGGGGCTCGGGGCCAACGTCCTGACTTTC
TRBV10-2,NA,TRBJ2-7,CASSEAGPIHEQYF,TGCGCCAGCAGTGAAGCAGGGCCTATCCACGAGCAGTACTTC
TRBV7-2,TRBD2,TRBJ2-7,CASSLTSGRYNEQYF,TGTGCCAGCAGCCTCACTAGCGGGAGGTATAACGAGCAGTACTTC
TRBV5-6,NA,TRBJ2-5,CASSSGWGWETQYF,TGTGCCAGCAGCTCCGGTTGGGGCTGGGAGACCCAGTACTTC
TRBV6-5,NA,TRBJ1-2,CASSYSGAASSYGYTF,TGTGCCAGCAGTTACTCTGGGGCAGCCTCTAGCTATGGCTACACCTTC
TRBV7-9,NA,TRBJ2-6,CASTLSGANVLTF,TGTGCCAGCACCCTCTCTGGGGCCAACGTCCTGACTTTC
TRBV2,NA,TRBJ1-1,CASRLLVLNTEAFF,TGTGCCAGCAGACTCCTGGTTTTGAACACTGAAGCTTTCTTT
TRBV6-6,TRBD1,TRBJ2-5,CASSYATGGRETQYF,TGTGCCAGCAGTTACGCGACAGGGGGCCGGGAGACCCAGTACTTC
TRBV19,TRBD1,TRBJ2-2,CASSSQGLGTGELFF,TGTGCCAGTAGTTCACAGGGGCTTGGCACCGGGGAGCTGTTTTTT
TRBV28,NA,TRBJ2-7,CASSTSQGLSTKEQYF,TGTGCCAGCAGTACATCTCAGGGGTTATCTACGAAGGAGCAGTACTTC
TRBV29-1,TRBD1,TRBJ1-1,CSAQGANTEAFF,TGCAGCGCCCAGGGGGCTAACACTGAAGCTTTCTTT
TRBV5-6,NA,TRBJ2-1,CVSSLDSGGRIYNEQFF,TGTGTCAGCAGCTTGGATTCGGGGGGCCGAATTTACAATGAGCAGTTCTTC
TRBV5-5,NA,TRBJ1-5,CASSLGGGVNKPQHF,TGTGCCAGCAGCTTGGGGGGGGGAGTTAATAAGCCCCAGCATTTT
TRBV11-3,NA,TRBJ2-1,CASSRDNEQFF,TGTGCCAGCTCCCGGGATAATGAGCAGTTCTTC
TRBV2,TRBD2,TRBJ2-5,CASSRTSGRVFETQYF,TGTGCCAGCAGTCGGACTAGCGGGAGAGTGTTCGAGACCCAGTACTTC
TRBV11-2,TRBD2,TRBJ2-2,CASSPRTSVTGELFF,TGTGCCAGCAGTCCAAGAACTAGCGTCACCGGGGAGCTGTTTTTT
TRBV7-2,TRBD2,TRBJ2-7,CASSAPGLAHYEQYF,TGTGCCAGCAGCGCCCCGGGACTAGCGCACTACGAGCAGTACTTC
TRBV7-9,TRBD2,TRBJ2-1,CASSSSSGSSYNEQFF,TGTGCCAGCAGCTCTTCTAGCGGAAGCTCCTACAATGAGCAGTTCTTC
TRBV30,TRBD1,TRBJ1-1,CAWSVLYGRGTGNTEAFF,TGTGCCTGGAGTGTTTTATATGGTCGCGGGACAGGGAACACTGAAGCTTTCTTT
TRBV30,NA,TRBJ2-5,CAWSAQPTEDRRFQETQYF,TGTGCCTGGAGTGCCCAGCCGACCGAGGACAGAAGATTCCAAGAGACCCAGTACTTC
TRBV7-2,NA,TRBJ1-1,CASSMTANTEAFF,TGTGCCAGCAGCATGACAGCGAACACTGAAGCTTTCTTT
TRBV28,NA,TRBJ1-3,CASGRTDQGNTIYF,TGTGCCAGCGGGAGGACGGACCAAGGAAACACCATATATTTT
TRBV20-1,NA,TRBJ2-1,CSAPQYNEQFF,TGCAGTGCCCCCCAGTACAATGAGCAGTTCTTC
TRBV5-1,NA,TRBJ2-7,CASSLGGGKVVEQYF,TGCGCCAGCAGCTTGGGCGGCGGGAAAGTCGTCGAGCAGTACTTC
TRBV5-6,TRBD2,TRBJ2-5,CASSSWGSGIQETQYF,TGTGCCAGCAGCTCTTGGGGTAGCGGGATCCAAGAGACCCAGTACTTC
TRBV9,NA,TRBJ1-2,CASSNQEDGYTF,TGTGCCAGCAGCAACCAAGAGGATGGCTACACCTTC
TRBV2,TRBD2,TRBJ2-1,CASSGGSKYEQFF,TGTGCCAGCAGTGGCGGGAGTAAGTATGAGCAGTTCTTC
TRBV6-1,TRBD2,TRBJ2-7,CASSLLAPSSYEQYF,TGTGCCAGCAGTTTACTAGCGCCGAGCTCCTACGAGCAGTACTTC
TRBV7-2,NA,TRBJ1-1,CASSRRFGTEAFF,TGTGCCAGCAGCCGCCGGTTTGGCACTGAAGCTTTCTTT
TRBV7-9,TRBD1,TRBJ2-5,CASSLDRVGETQYF,TGTGCCAGCAGCCTGGACAGGGTCGGGGAGACCCAGTACTTC
TRBV4-1,NA,TRBJ2-7,CASSHPQASPYEQYF,TGCGCCAGCAGCCACCCGCAAGCCTCTCCCTACGAGCAGTACTTC
TRBV5-1,NA,TRBJ2-7,CASSAPGTSNEQYF,TGCGCCAGCAGCGCCCCCGGGACAAGTAACGAGCAGTACTTC
TRBV11-3,TRBD2,TRBJ2-1,CASSLGLAGESNEQFF,TGTGCCAGCAGCTTAGGACTAGCGGGAGAGTCTAATGAGCAGTTCTTC
TRBV7-2,NA,TRBJ2-3,CASSGLNTDTQYF,TGTGCCAGCAGCGGGCTAAACACAGATACGCAGTATTTT
TRBV9,NA,TRBJ2-2,CASSVVGAGELFF,TGTGCCAGCAGCGTAGTAGGGGCCGGGGAGCTGTTTTTT
TRBV7-8,NA,TRBJ1-1,CASSLTKPGTEAFF,TGTGCCAGCAGCCTGACCAAACCGGGGACTGAAGCTTTCTTT
TRBV4-2,NA,TRBJ1-2,CASSQGTTNYGYTF,TGTGCCAGCAGCCAAGGGACTACCAACTATGGCTACACCTTC
TRBV6-1,TRBD2,TRBJ2-3,CASSASGLAGPITQYF,TGTGCCAGCAGTGCGTCGGGACTAGCGGGACCAATTACGCAGTATTTT
TRBV29-1,TRBD2,TRBJ2-7,CSVSSEGLAGGEQYF,TGCAGCGTATCATCGGAGGGACTAGCGGGAGGCGAGCAGTACTTC
TRBV30,TRBD2,TRBJ2-1,CAWRRGLAGNNEQFF,TGTGCCTGGAGGCGCGGACTAGCGGGAAACAATGAGCAGTTCTTC
TRBV2,NA,TRBJ1-2,CASSEIRANYGYTF,TGTGCCAGCAGTGAAATTCGTGCTAACTATGGCTACACCTTC
TRBV11-2,NA,TRBJ2-7,CASSLVGGSAVYEQYF,TGTGCCAGCAGCTTAGTCGGCGGGTCGGCCGTCTACGAGCAGTACTTC
TRBV5-6,NA,TRBJ1-5,CASSFGPSTHQPQHF,TGTGCCAGCAGCTTTGGGCCCTCGACCCATCAGCCCCAGCATTTT
TRBV28,NA,TRBJ2-7,CASSTEGGGSYEQYF,TGTGCCAGCTCAACGGAAGGAGGGGGCTCCTACGAGCAGTACTTC
TRBV4-2,TRBD2,TRBJ2-3,CASSLLAGGGTDTQYF,TGTGCCAGCAGCCTACTAGCGGGGGGGGGCACAGATACGCAGTATTTT
TRBV6-5,NA,TRBJ2-7,CASSLLISNEQYF,TGTGCCAGCAGCCTCCTCATTAGCAACGAGCAGTACTTC
TRBV19,TRBD2,TRBJ2-2,CASSIELAGLNTGELFF,TGTGCCAGTAGTATAGAACTAGCGGGATTGAACACCGGGGAGCTGTTTTTT